This T cell receptor beta chain was identified in a study of T cell repertoires in cytomegalovirus infection. V lost 10 bases and J lost 4, with 20 bases in between. Germline V CDR1 and CDR2: SGHTS, YDEGEE. This CDR3 comprises 14 residues. MiXCR, run by TCRdb on the reads, gives a single entry per CDR3 protein. The data hold 650,000 to 900,000 distinct CDR3 sequences, with 25% to 30% observed a single time. Comments on this clonotype: Antigen specificity is unknown.

This receptor was taken from a human donor in good health (CMV status not recorded). Some clones in this sample may be carry-over from other donors' samples. The starting material was cultured CD8+ T cells from PBMCs, obtained from culture after CMV antigen stimulation. The V gene is TRBV5-8, the J gene TRBJ1-1; D possibly corresponds to TRBD1 (5 bases). This chain's CDR3 is CAARDGAFFTEAFF. The DNA for the CDR3 is TGTGCCGCCAGGGACGGGGCCTTCTTCACTGAAGCTTTCTTT. Based on the CDR3 plus reference TRBV5-8 and TRBJ1-1, the full variable domain is EAGVTQSPTHLIKTRGQQATLRCSPISGHTSVYWYQQALGLGLQFLLWYDEGEERNRGNFPPRFSGRQFPNYSSELNVNALELEDSALYLCAARDGAFFTEAFFGQGTRLTVV.